The 19 T cell receptor beta chains listed next were all sequenced from one sample in a study of cytomegalovirus exposure and HLA in healthy donors. Here immunoSEQ multiplex PCR was the method, and the copy in TCRdb shows in-frame clones only, minus some. The sample yields a few hundred thousand clones, approximately 90% seen once. The material sequenced was PBMCs. These receptors all stem from a woman younger than 35 in good health and CMV-seronegative.

The V gene is TRBV4-1, the J gene TRBJ1-2, with no clear D. CDR3 size: 13 residues. The V and J ends lost 2 bases and 2 bases respectively, with 6 bases between them. Germline CDR1 is MGHRA and CDR2 is YSYEKL. The CDR3: CASSQPENYGYTF. The CDR3 nucleotides read TGCGCCAGCAGCCAACCAGAAAACTATGGCTACACCTTC.

A remark on this clone: Other DNA sequences in this sample translate to the same CDR3. The chain combines TRBV5-1 with TRBJ2-7; D might be TRBD2 (5 bases). The CDR3 is 12 residues long. The germline CDR1 and CDR2 sequences are SGHRS and YFSETQ. V was pared by 1 base and J by 4 bases, with 6 bases between. The CDR3 reads CASSLRGYEQYF. CDR3 DNA: TGCGCCAGCAGCTTGCGGGGATACGAGCAGTACTTC.

The J gene is TRBJ2-1, the V gene TRBV7-6, with D tentatively TRBD2 (6 bases). The germline V gene encodes CDR1 SGHVS and CDR2 FNYEAQ. This CDR3 is built from 17 residues. Deletions cut 1 base from V and 0 bases from J, with 13 bases between. Here the CDR3 reads CASSLDPAGSSYNEQFF. The CDR3 DNA follows: TGTGCCAGCAGCTTAGATCCTGCGGGAAGCTCCTACAATGAGCAGTTCTTC. The variable domain in full, with the rest retrieved from reference TRBV7-6 and TRBJ2-1, is GAGVSQSPRYKVTKRGQDVALRCDPISGHVSLYWYRQALGQGPEFLTYFNYEAQQDKSGLPNDRFSAERPEGSISTLTIQRTEQRDSAMYRCASSLDPAGSSYNEQFFGPGTRLTVL.

V and J are TRBV19 and TRBJ1-1; D not resolved. The CDR3 length is 13 residues. Per germline, CDR1 LNHDA and CDR2 SQIVND (reference sequence). Trimming took off 3 bases at V and 11 bases at J, with 16 bases between the two ends. The CDR3 sequence is CASSMDASLEAFF. CDR3 coding DNA: TGTGCCAGTAGTATGGATGCAAGCCTGGAGGCTTTCTTT.

CDR3 sequence reads: CAHRGRAGLSTGELFF. CDR3 DNA sequence: TGTGCCCATAGAGGCCGGGCGGGGTTATCCACCGGGGAGCTGTTTTTT. The chain is built from TRBV30 and TRBJ2-2, with D maybe TRBD2 (6 bases). Germline V gives CDR1 GTSNPN, CDR2 SVGIG (reference sequence). The CDR3 covers 16 residues. The ends were cut back, 8 bases at V and 4 bases at J, with 23 bases in the middle.

The J gene is TRBJ2-6, the V gene TRBV2; D is unresolved. The CDR3 has 14 residues. Trimming left V 5 bases short and J 0 bases short, with 5 bases between. Germline V lookup: CDR1 SNHLY, CDR2 FYNNEI. The CDR3 sequence: CASSLLSGANVLTF. The CDR3 bases are TGTGCCAGCAGTTTACTCTCTGGGGCCAACGTCCTGACTTTC.

This clone was observed a single time. The CDR3 loop is CASSPQGLIEAFF. The CDR3 bases are TGTGCCAGCAGCCCTCAGGGTTTGATTGAAGCTTTCTTT. This chain uses TRBV7-6 with TRBJ1-1, with D possibly matching TRBD1 (5 bases). V shed 5 bases and J shed 7 bases, with 14 bases lying between them. This CDR3 comprises 13 residues. Germline CDR1 SGHVS, CDR2 FNYEAQ.

The V and J genes are TRBV4-2 and TRBJ2-3, with 14 bases matching TRBD2. V trimming: 1 base; J trimming: 0 bases; junction bases outside the gene matches: 12. Germline CDR1 reads LGHNA; CDR2 reads YNFKEQ. The CDR3 consists of 21 residues. The CDR3 loop reads CASSQGSRLAGGPSSTDTQYF. The CDR3 bases are TGTGCCAGCAGCCAAGGCTCGAGACTAGCGGGGGGGCCCTCTAGCACAGATACGCAGTATTTT.

The chain joins TRBV2 to TRBJ1-1, with TRBD1 identical over 11 bases. The V gene's germline CDR1 is SNHLY and CDR2 FYNNEI. V lost 5 bases to trimming and J lost 3 bases; unmatched junction nucleotides: 5. The CDR3 has 15 residues. The CDR3 region is CASSQRGQGDTEAFF. The CDR3 bases are TGTGCCAGCAGTCAGAGGGGACAGGGGGACACTGAAGCTTTCTTT.

J is TRBJ1-3 and V is TRBV27, with TRBD1 matching over 7 bases. The CDR3 runs to 16 residues. Per the germline V gene, CDR1 is MNHEY and CDR2 is SMNVEV (reference sequence). Losses at the gene ends were 5 bases for V and 0 bases for J; bases not matched to a gene: 7. In DNA, the CDR3 is TGTGCCAGCAGTCTGAGACAGGGATACTCTGGAAACACCATATATTTT. Translating it yields CASSLRQGYSGNTIYF.

This clone has a single count. The rearrangement joins TRBV5-6 to TRBJ2-1; 9 bases align to TRBD2. Germline CDR1 and CDR2: SGHDT and YYEEEE. Trimming took 1 base from V and 4 from J; bases not matched to a gene: 6. The CDR3 covers 16 residues. The chain's CDR3 is CASSLSAGGPYNEQFF. The CDR3, as DNA: TGTGCCAGCAGCTTGTCCGCGGGGGGGCCTTACAATGAGCAGTTCTTC.

V and J are TRBV11-2 and TRBJ1-1; D perhaps matches TRBD1 (5 bases). Trimming removed 1 base from V and 4 bases from J, with 10 bases in between. This CDR3 contains 14 residues. Per the germline V gene, CDR1 is SGHAT and CDR2 is FQNNGV. CDR3 sequence: CASSLGAGFTEAFF. In DNA form, the CDR3 reads TGTGCCAGCAGCTTAGGTGCAGGGTTCACTGAAGCTTTCTTT. Combining the CDR3 with reference TRBV11-2 and TRBJ1-1 gives the whole variable domain EAGVAQSPRYKIIEKRQSVAFWCNPISGHATLYWYQQILGQGPKLLIQFQNNGVVDDSQLPKDRFSAERLKGVDSTLKIQPAKLEDSAVYLCASSLGAGFTEAFFGQGTRLTVV.

A single count supports this clone. The chain employs TRBV6-1 and TRBJ2-5; 8 positions agree with TRBD2. Germline V gives CDR1 MNHNS, CDR2 SASEGT. Trimming removed 4 bases from V and 6 bases from J; junction bases left unmatched: 10. This CDR3 is 15 amino acids long. This CDR3 reads CASSAGGPEAKTQYF. The CDR3 bases are TGTGCCAGCAGTGCGGGGGGGCCCGAAGCAAAGACCCAGTACTTC.

The chain links TRBV5-1 to TRBJ2-1, with TRBD2 matching 7 bases. The ends lost 5 bases at V and 0 bases at J; junction bases unmatched: 14. Germline V gene sequence: CDR1 SGHRS, CDR2 YFSETQ. The CDR3 extends over 18 amino acids. CDR3 sequence (DNA): TGCGCCAGCAGTCACCTCACCCCAGCGGGGAACTCCTACAATGAGCAGTTCTTC. This gives the protein CASSHLTPAGNSYNEQFF.

The chain combines TRBV2 with TRBJ1-1; D not certain. The CDR3 is 13 amino acids. Trimming left V 3 bases short and J 7 bases short, with 12 bases between. Germline CDR1 and CDR2: SNHLY and FYNNEI. CDR3 amino acids: CASSDEGGSEAFF. The CDR3 DNA follows: TGTGCCAGCAGTGACGAAGGCGGCAGTGAAGCTTTCTTT.

V usage is TRBV2 and J usage is TRBJ1-2, with D unclear. CDR1 and CDR2 from the germline V gene are SNHLY and FYNNEI. This CDR3 comprises 15 residues. Trimming took off 6 bases at V and 1 base at J, with 15 bases between the two ends. This CDR3 is CASRAVEGINYGYTF. The CDR3 DNA reads TGTGCCAGCAGAGCGGTGGAAGGGATTAACTATGGCTACACCTTC.

The chain is built from TRBV6-1 and TRBJ1-1; D call uncertain. From germline, CDR1 is MNHNS and CDR2 SASEGT. The CDR3 covers 11 residues. V was cut by 7 bases and J by 11 bases, with 14 bases left in between. In DNA form, the CDR3 reads TGTGCCAGCAATGGAGGCGACTTGGCTTTCTTT. Residues: CASNGGDLAFF.

The chain uses TRBV2 and TRBJ2-5; 9 bases align to TRBD2. The CDR3 has 14 residues. V trimming: 7 bases; J trimming: 2 bases; junction bases outside the gene matches: 5. CDR1 and CDR2 from the germline V gene are SNHLY and FYNNEI. The CDR3 DNA is TGTGCCAGCATAGCGGGGGACTTTCAAGAGACCCAGTACTTC. Protein product: CASIAGDFQETQYF.

The chain combines TRBV5-4 with TRBJ2-2, with TRBD2 matching over 13 bases. CDR1 and CDR2 from the germline V gene are SGHNT and YYREEE (reference sequence). CDR3 length equals 17 residues. V gave up 4 bases and J gave up 4 bases; unmatched junction bases: 7. This chain's CDR3 is CASSLLAGGPGTGELFF. In DNA form, the CDR3 reads TGTGCCAGCAGCCTACTAGCGGGAGGGCCGGGCACCGGGGAGCTGTTTTTT.